This TCR beta chain was observed in a study of T cell repertoires in cytomegalovirus infection (dated by TCRdb to about 2019). For the wider study: Alongside well-studied HLA-B-restricted epitopes, the peptide stimulations were aimed at recently identified HLA-C-restricted CMV epitopes, whose presentation resists viral immunomodulation. Because public TCR beta signatures pointed to carriage of CMV infection together with the matching HLA type, the HLA type of each donor mattered for the analysis.

The sample's treatment or condition label, decoded: in vitro stimulation with specific CMV peptide epitopes to enrich CMV-specific T cells. Germline trimming: 3 bases from V, 6 bases from J; junction bases outside gene matches: 7. Based on the germline V gene, the CDR1 and CDR2 sequences are MDHEN and SYDVKM. The CDR3 spans 14 residues, from the cysteine through the phenylalanine. The retained sequence is limited to the CDR3, 42 bases, with the frame set at the first base. Summary of the overall study and its limitations: Cumulative frequency of public TCR beta family members discriminated carriers of CMV infection plus the relevant HLA type in this cohort and an independent roughly 320-donor cohort. In the ex vivo response, HLA-C-restricted CMV-specific TCR beta clonotypes were dominant, and in two of eight donors the single most frequent clonotype came from this HLA-C-restricted group.

Of note for this clonotype: Its antigen specificity is not known. Base-call qualities are not available, and no considerably larger clone is one nucleotide away.

For sequencing, an Illumina HiSeq 1500 was employed. In-frame beta chains were kept once TCRdb had trimmed the public reads at Q25 with fastp and called clones with MiXCR. Each record represents a unique CDR3 protein, reported with the most common genes and DNA among its rows. Counted in this sample were 900,000 to 950,000 distinct CDR3 sequences; around 30% of them appeared once. The ten most abundant clones make up 11% to 15% of the sample. Here the sequenced sample was cultured CD8+ T cells from PBMCs, taken from culture after CMV antigen stimulation. This clonotype was obtained from a human donor in good health (CMV status not recorded). Some clones in this sample may be carry-over from other donors' samples. The chain was built from TRBV28 and TRBJ1-1; TRBD1 agrees with 7 junctional bases. The nucleotide sequence is TGTGCCAGCAGTTTCAGGGGGGAATGGGCTGAAGCTTTCTTT. It specifies CASSFRGEWAEAFF.